The rows below give T cell receptor beta chains drawn from one sample of a study of blood T cell repertoires in COVID-19. TCRdb keeps only in-frame clones here, not all; method: immunoSEQ multiplex PCR. The sample has around 400,000 clones; about 87% are singletons. The sample consisted of peripheral blood. The receptors were sampled from a woman aged 25 to 39 with COVID-19, enrolled during active disease. CDR3s include the opening cysteine and the closing phenylalanine or tryptophan. The order of the fields is V gene, D gene, clone size, J gene, CDR3 DNA, CDR3 protein. The D gene is left open where the match is weak. The size entry is marked missing in some rows and otherwise reads once, few, many or a size class.

TRBV27	TRBD2	.	TRBJ2-7	TGTGCCAGCAGTTTACGTCTCGGGACTAGCGGGAGTGGTAAGCAGTACTTC	CASSLRLGTSGSGKQYF
TRBV20-1	TRBD2	.	TRBJ2-7	TGCAGTGCTAGTACCCCCGAACTAGCGGGAGGGACCTACGAGCAGTACTTC	CSASTPELAGGTYEQYF
TRBV11-2	TRBD2	few	TRBJ2-1	TGTGCCAGCAGCTTAGGGGGGGGTTCGGATGAGCAGTTCTTC	CASSLGGGSDEQFF
TRBV28	TRBD1	.	TRBJ1-5	TGTGCCAGCAGTTCCGCGGACAGGGGGCAGTACCAGCCCCAGCATTTT	CASSSADRGQYQPQHF
TRBV7-9	TRBD2	few	TRBJ2-3	TGTGCCAGCAGCGCTTTAGCGGGAGTCGGCACAGATACGCAGTATTTT	CASSALAGVGTDTQYF
TRBV4-2	.	.	TRBJ2-1	TGTGCCAGCAGCCAAGCGGAAGGGGCCTCCTACAATGAGCAGTTCTTC	CASSQAEGASYNEQFF
TRBV4-3	TRBD1	.	TRBJ2-7	TGCGCCAGCAGCCGAACGAGGACAGGGTACGAGCAGTACTTC	CASSRTRTGYEQYF
TRBV3-1/TRBV3-2	.	.	TRBJ1-5	TGTGCCAGCAGCCAAGATTTAGGGGATAGGCAGCCCCAGCATTTT	CASSQDLGDRQPQHF
TRBV28	.	.	TRBJ2-7	TGTGCCAGCAGTTTATCAGGATTCTACGAGCAGTACTTC	CASSLSGFYEQYF
TRBV6-6	TRBD1	.	TRBJ1-2	TGTGCCAGCAGAGGGACAGGGGTTAACTATGGCTACACCTTC	CASRGTGVNYGYTF
TRBV5-4	TRBD2	.	TRBJ2-5	TGTGCCAGCAGCTTACCTAGCGGCCAAGAGACCCAGTACTTC	CASSLPSGQETQYF
TRBV10-3	.	few	TRBJ2-1	TGTGCCATCAGTGAGGGGGCGTCCTACAATGAGCAGTTCTTC	CAISEGASYNEQFF
TRBV6-5	TRBD1	.	TRBJ2-2	TGTGCCAGCAGTTCCAGGGGGCGACGGGGCACCGGGGAGCTGTTTTTT	CASSSRGRRGTGELFF
TRBV9	TRBD1	.	TRBJ2-1	TGTGCCAGCAGCCAACCGGGACAGGGCGATGAGCAGTTCTTC	CASSQPGQGDEQFF
TRBV28	TRBD1	.	TRBJ1-5	TGTGCCAGCAGGAAAGACAGGGGGGCCCCCTATAGCAATCAGCCCCAGCATTTT	CASRKDRGAPYSNQPQHF
TRBV4-2	.	.	TRBJ1-5	TGTGCCAGCAGCCAAGAAGGGGGCAATCAGCCCCAGCATTTT	CASSQEGGNQPQHF